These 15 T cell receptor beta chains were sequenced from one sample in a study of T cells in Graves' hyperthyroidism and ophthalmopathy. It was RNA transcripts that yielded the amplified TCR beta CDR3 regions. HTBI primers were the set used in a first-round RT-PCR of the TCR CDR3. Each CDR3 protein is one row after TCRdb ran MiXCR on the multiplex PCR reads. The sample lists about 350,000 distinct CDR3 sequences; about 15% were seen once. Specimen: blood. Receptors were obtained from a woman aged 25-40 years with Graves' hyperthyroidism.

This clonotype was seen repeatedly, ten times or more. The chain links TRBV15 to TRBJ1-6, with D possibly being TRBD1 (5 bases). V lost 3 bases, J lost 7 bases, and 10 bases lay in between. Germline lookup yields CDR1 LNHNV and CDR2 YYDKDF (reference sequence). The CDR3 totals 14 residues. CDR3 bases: TGTGCCACCAGCAGCCCAGGGCTAAATTCACCCCTCCACTTT. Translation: CATSSPGLNSPLHF.

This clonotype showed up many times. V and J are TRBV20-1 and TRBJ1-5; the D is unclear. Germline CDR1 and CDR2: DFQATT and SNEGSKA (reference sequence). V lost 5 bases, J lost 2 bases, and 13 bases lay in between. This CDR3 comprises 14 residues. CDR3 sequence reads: CSAGVRWGNQPQHF. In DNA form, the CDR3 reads TGCAGTGCTGGGGTCCGGTGGGGCAATCAGCCCCAGCATTTT.

The CDR3: CASSLETLGSYTGELFF. CDR3 nucleotides: TGCGCCAGCAGCTTGGAAACTCTTGGGTCTTACACCGGGGAGCTGTTTTTT. The gene calls are TRBV5-1 and TRBJ2-2; D unclear. CDR1 and CDR2 from the germline V gene are SGHRS and YFSETQ. The V gene lost 0 bases and the J gene lost 3 bases, with 15 bases spanning the gap. CDR3 length: 17 residues.

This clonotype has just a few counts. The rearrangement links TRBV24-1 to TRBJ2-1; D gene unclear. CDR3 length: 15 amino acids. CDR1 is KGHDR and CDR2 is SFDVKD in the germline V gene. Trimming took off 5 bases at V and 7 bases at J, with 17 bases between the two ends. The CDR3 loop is CATSGPRPTLNEQFF. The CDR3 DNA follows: TGTGCCACCAGTGGCCCTCGACCAACCTTAAATGAGCAGTTCTTC.

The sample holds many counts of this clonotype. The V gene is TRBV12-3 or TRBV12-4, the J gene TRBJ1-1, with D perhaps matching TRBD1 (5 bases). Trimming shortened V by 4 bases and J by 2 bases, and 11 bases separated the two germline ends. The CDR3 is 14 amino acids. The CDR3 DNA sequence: TGTGCCAGCAGTTCCGAGCAGGGCAACACTGAAGCTTTCTTT. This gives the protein CASSSEQGNTEAFF.

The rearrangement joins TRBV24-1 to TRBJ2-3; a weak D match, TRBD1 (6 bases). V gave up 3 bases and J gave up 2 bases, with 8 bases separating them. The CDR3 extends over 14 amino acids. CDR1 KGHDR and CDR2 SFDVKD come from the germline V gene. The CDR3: CATSDDRFTDTQYF. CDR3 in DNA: TGTGCCACCAGTGATGACAGGTTCACAGATACGCAGTATTTT.

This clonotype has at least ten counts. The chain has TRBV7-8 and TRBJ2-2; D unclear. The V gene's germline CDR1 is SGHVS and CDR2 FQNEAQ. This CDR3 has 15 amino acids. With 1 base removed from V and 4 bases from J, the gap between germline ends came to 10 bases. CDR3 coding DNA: TGTGCCAGCAGCTTAGTGGGGTTAGGCACCGGGGAGCTGTTTTTT. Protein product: CASSLVGLGTGELFF. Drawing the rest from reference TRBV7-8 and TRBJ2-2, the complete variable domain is GAGVSQSPRYKVAKRGQDVALRCDPISGHVSLFWYQQALGQGPEFLTYFQNEAQLDKSGLPSDRFFAERPEGSVSTLKIQRTQQEDSAVYLCASSLVGLGTGELFFGEGSRLTVL.

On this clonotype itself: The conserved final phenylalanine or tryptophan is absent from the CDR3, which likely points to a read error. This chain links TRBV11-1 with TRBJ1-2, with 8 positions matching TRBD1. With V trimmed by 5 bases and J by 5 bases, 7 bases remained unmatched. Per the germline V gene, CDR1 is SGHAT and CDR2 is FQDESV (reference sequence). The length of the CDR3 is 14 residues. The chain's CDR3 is CASSPQGAPYGYTL. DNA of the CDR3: TGTGCCAGCAGCCCTCAGGGGGCTCCTTATGGCTACACCCTC.

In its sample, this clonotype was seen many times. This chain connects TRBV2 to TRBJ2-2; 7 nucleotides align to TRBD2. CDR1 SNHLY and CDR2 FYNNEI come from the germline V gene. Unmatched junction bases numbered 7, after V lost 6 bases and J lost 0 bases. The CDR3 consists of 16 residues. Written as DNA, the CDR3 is TGTGCCAGCAGACGAATAAGCGGGGCGAACACCGGGGAGCTGTTTTTT. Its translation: CASRRISGANTGELFF.

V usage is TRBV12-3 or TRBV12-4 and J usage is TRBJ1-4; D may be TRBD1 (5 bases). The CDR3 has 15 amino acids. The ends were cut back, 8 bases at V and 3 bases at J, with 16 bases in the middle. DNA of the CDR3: TGTGCCAGCTCCGGCGGGGGGAGAGCTAATGAAAAACTGTTTTTT. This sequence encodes CASSGGGRANEKLFF.

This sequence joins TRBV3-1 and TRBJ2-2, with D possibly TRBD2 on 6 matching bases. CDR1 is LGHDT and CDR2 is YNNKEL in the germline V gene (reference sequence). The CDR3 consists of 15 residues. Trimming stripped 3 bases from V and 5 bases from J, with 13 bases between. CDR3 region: CASSHGTLVTGELFF. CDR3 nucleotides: TGTGCCAGCAGCCACGGGACTCTGGTGACCGGGGAGCTGTTTTTT. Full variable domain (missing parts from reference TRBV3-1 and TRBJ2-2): DTAVSQTPKYLVTQMGNDKSIKCEQNLGHDTMYWYKQDSKKFLKIMFSYNNKELIINETVPNRFSPKSPDKAHLNLHINSLELGDSAVYFCASSHGTLVTGELFFGEGSRLTVL.

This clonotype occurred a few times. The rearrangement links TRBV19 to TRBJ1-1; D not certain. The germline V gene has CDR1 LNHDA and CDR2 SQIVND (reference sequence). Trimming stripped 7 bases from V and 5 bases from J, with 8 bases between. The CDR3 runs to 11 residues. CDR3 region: CASMLGTEAFF. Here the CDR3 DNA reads TGTGCCAGTATGTTAGGTACTGAAGCTTTCTTT.

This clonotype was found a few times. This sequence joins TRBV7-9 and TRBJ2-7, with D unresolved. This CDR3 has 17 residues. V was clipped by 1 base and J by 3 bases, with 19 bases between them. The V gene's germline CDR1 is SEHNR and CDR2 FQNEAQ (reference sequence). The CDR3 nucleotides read TGTGCCAGCAGCTTAGGTCCCCTCAAAGGCCGAGGCTACGAGCAGTACTTC. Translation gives CASSLGPLKGRGYEQYF.

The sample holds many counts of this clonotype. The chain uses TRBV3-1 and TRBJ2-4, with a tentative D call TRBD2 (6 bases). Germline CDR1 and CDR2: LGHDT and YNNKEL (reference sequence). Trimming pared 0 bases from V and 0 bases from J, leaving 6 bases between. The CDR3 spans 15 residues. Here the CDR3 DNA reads TGTGCCAGCAGCCAAGAGGGAGGAGCCAAAAACATTCAGTACTTC. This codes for CASSQEGGAKNIQYF.

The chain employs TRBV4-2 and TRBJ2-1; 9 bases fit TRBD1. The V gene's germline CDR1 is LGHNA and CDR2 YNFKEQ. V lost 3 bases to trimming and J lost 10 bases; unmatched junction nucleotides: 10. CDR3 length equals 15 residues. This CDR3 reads CASSHDRDRASEQFF. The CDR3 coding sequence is TGTGCCAGCAGCCACGACCGGGACAGGGCTTCCGAGCAGTTCTTC.